The 29 T cell receptor beta chains reported below all come from one sample, sequenced in a study of human thymus T cells. Resections obtained during corrective heart surgery supplied the thymus tissue. TCRdb keeps only in-frame clones here, not all; method: immunoSEQ multiplex PCR. The repertoire holds some 72,000 clones, with around 96% as singletons. The sequenced sample was thymus tissue. The receptor set was obtained from a boy under two years old with a congenital heart defect but otherwise immunologically healthy.

This chain uses TRBV11-1 with TRBJ1-6; D ambiguous. Germline CDR1 and CDR2: SGHAT and FQDESV (reference sequence). Between the trimmed V and J ends, which lost 5 bases and 7 bases, there was a span of 9 bases. The CDR3 is 13 amino acids. The CDR3 sequence is CASSGGKNSPLHF. The CDR3 DNA follows: TGTGCCAGCAGCGGTGGGAAGAATTCACCCCTCCACTTT.

The chain uses TRBV6-1 and TRBJ1-4; D gene ambiguous. Trimming shortened V by 2 bases and J by 0 bases, and 16 bases separated the two germline ends. Germline assignment: CDR1 MNHNS and CDR2 SASEGT. The CDR3 is made up of 18 amino acids. This CDR3 is CASSESFGIHATNEKLFF. The CDR3 DNA reads as TGTGCCAGCAGTGAAAGTTTTGGGATACATGCAACTAATGAAAAACTGTTTTTT.

The genes are TRBV6-4 and TRBJ2-7, with 7 bases matching TRBD1. Germline V gene sequence: CDR1 MRHNA, CDR2 SNTAGT. The CDR3 has 16 amino acids. The V gene end was trimmed by 0 bases and the J gene end by 2 bases; junction bases not matched to a gene: 7. DNA of the CDR3: TGTGCCAGCAGTGACTCAGGGGGCGCAGGAACCTACGAGCAGTACTTC. Protein sequence: CASSDSGGAGTYEQYF.

The rearrangement joins TRBV5-4 to TRBJ2-5; TRBD2 aligns across 10 bases. V was pared by 7 bases and J by 5 bases, with 26 bases of the junction left unmatched. Germline assignment: CDR1 SGHNT and CDR2 YYREEE (reference sequence). The length of the CDR3 is 20 residues. The CDR3 is CASRIGERGGRTAFTETQYF. In DNA form, the CDR3 reads TGTGCCAGCCGCATTGGCGAGCGGGGGGGCCGGACGGCCTTTACGGAGACCCAGTACTTC. Supplemented by reference TRBV5-4 and TRBJ2-5, the full variable domain reads ETGVTQSPTHLIKTRGQQVTLRCSSQSGHNTVSWYQQALGQGPQFIFQYYREEENGRGNFPPRFSGLQFPNYSSELNVNALELDDSALYLCASRIGERGGRTAFTETQYFGPGTRLLVL.

This chain links TRBV7-7 with TRBJ2-2; 10 nucleotides align to TRBD1. V gave up 6 bases and J gave up 5 bases; unmatched junction bases: 15. The CDR3 is 18 residues long. CDR1 SSHAT and CDR2 FNYEAQ come from the germline V gene (reference sequence). DNA of the CDR3: TGTGCCAGCAGTACGACCGACAGGGGGCCTTGGTCGACCGGGGAGCTGTTTTTT. Translating it yields CASSTTDRGPWSTGELFF.

This clone has only a few counts. This chain uses TRBV6-7 with TRBJ2-7, with no clear D. TRBV6-7 is an ORF, and what it does is uncertain. V dropped 1 base and J dropped 7 bases, with 5 bases sitting between them. The CDR3 consists of 11 residues. The CDR3 DNA follows: TGTGCCAGCAGTTACTTTAGGGAGCAGTACTTC. Amino acid sequence: CASSYFREQYF.

The V gene is TRBV2, the J gene TRBJ1-2; D not certain. The germline V and J ends were trimmed by 2 bases and 1 base, with 8 bases remaining between them. In germline, CDR1 is SNHLY, CDR2 FYNNEI. The length of the CDR3 is 14 residues. CDR3 in amino acids: CASSELRVNYGYTF. The CDR3 region has the DNA TGTGCCAGCAGTGAATTGCGGGTTAACTATGGCTACACCTTC. Variable domain in full (rest from reference TRBV2 and TRBJ1-2): EPEVTQTPSHQVTQMGQEVILRCVPISNHLYFYWYRQILGQKVEFLVSFYNNEISEKSEIFDDQFSVERPDGSNFTLKIRSTKLEDSAMYFCASSELRVNYGYTFGSGTRLTVV.

This clone was observed a single time. The chain has TRBV19 and TRBJ1-2, with D hard to call. CDR1 LNHDA and CDR2 SQIVND come from the germline V gene (reference sequence). The CDR3 is made up of 15 amino acids. V was shortened by 3 bases and J by 4 bases, with 15 bases between the two germline ends. CDR3 protein: CASSIYDMSRYGYTF. CDR3 DNA sequence: TGTGCCAGTAGTATCTATGACATGAGCCGCTATGGCTACACCTTC. The variable domain in full, with the rest retrieved from reference TRBV19 and TRBJ1-2, is DGGITQSPKYLFRKEGQNVTLSCEQNLNHDAMYWYRQDPGQGLRLIYYSQIVNDFQKGDIAEGYSVSREKKESFPLTVTSAQKNPTAFYLCASSIYDMSRYGYTFGSGTRLTVV.

The V call is TRBV6-1, the J call TRBJ2-1, with a possible D match to TRBD1 (6 bases). Trimming removed 4 bases from V and 3 bases from J, with 16 bases in between. The CDR3 loop spans 16 amino acids. Germline values: CDR1 MNHNS, CDR2 SASEGT. CDR3 in DNA: TGTGCCAGCAGTGTGAACTACCTAGGGGGCTACAATGAGCAGTTCTTC. This encodes CASSVNYLGGYNEQFF.

This chain joins TRBV19 and TRBJ1-2; D might be TRBD1 (6 bases). Germline V gene data show CDR1 as LNHDA and CDR2 as SQIVND (reference sequence). Trimming pared 3 bases from V and 7 bases from J, leaving 18 bases between. The CDR3 sequence is 15 residues long. CDR3 region: CASSIGGRGGSGYTF. CDR3 nucleotides: TGTGCCAGTAGTATTGGCGGCAGGGGTGGAAGTGGCTACACCTTC.

The J gene is TRBJ2-4, the V gene TRBV5-6, with 9 bases lining up with TRBD1. Unmatched junction bases numbered 3, after V lost 2 bases and J lost 0 bases. Germline V lookup: CDR1 SGHDT, CDR2 YYEEEE. This CDR3 region has 16 residues. CDR3 region: CASSFDRGIAKNIQYF. In DNA form, the CDR3 reads TGTGCCAGCAGCTTCGACAGGGGGATAGCCAAAAACATTCAGTACTTC.

The chain employs TRBV6-5 and TRBJ1-1, with D perhaps matching TRBD1 (6 bases). This CDR3 contains 15 residues. CDR1 and CDR2 (germline): MNHEY, SVGAGI. Trimming stripped 6 bases from V and 8 bases from J, with 22 bases between. CDR3 coding DNA: TGTGCCAGCAGCCCGACCGGAGTTAGGGGGGGAGAAGCTTTCTTT. The encoded protein is CASSPTGVRGGEAFF.

The gene calls are TRBV6-1 and TRBJ2-1; possible D gene TRBD1, 6 bases. Deletions cut 1 base from V and 7 bases from J, with 20 bases between. The CDR3 runs to 17 residues. CDR1 is MNHNS, CDR2 SASEGT, per germline. DNA of the CDR3: TGTGCCAGCAGTGAAGGATCGTGGGGGCAGGGTCAGAATGAGCAGTTCTTC. As protein: CASSEGSWGQGQNEQFF.

The V call is TRBV5-1, the J call TRBJ2-7, with D possibly being TRBD1 or TRBD2 (5 bases each). CDR3 length: 15 residues. V lost 4 bases and J 1 base, leaving 15 bases between the germline ends. Germline values: CDR1 SGHRS, CDR2 YFSETQ. The CDR3 nucleotides read TGCGCCAGCAGCCTAGGGACCATCCCTTCCTACGAGCAGTACTTC. Residues: CASSLGTIPSYEQYF.

This rearrangement joins TRBV28 to TRBJ1-5; 10 bases fit TRBD1. CDR3 length: 17 amino acids. J lost 6 bases, V lost 5 bases, and 13 bases had no gene match. The germline gives CDR1 MDHEN, CDR2 SYDVKM. The CDR3 DNA follows: TGTGCCAGCAGTCGCCGCCACCGGGACAGGGGAAGTCAGCCCCAGCATTTT. This codes for CASSRRHRDRGSQPQHF.

The chain couples TRBV6-6 to TRBJ1-2; D call uncertain. The CDR3 has 14 amino acids. Deletions cut 6 bases from V and 8 bases from J, with 19 bases between. Germline V CDR1 and CDR2: MNHNY, SVGAGI (reference sequence). The CDR3 loop reads CASRWRTPVYGYTF. CDR3 coding DNA: TGTGCCAGCAGGTGGAGGACCCCCGTGTACGGCTACACCTTC.

The chain couples TRBV5-4 to TRBJ2-7; possible D gene TRBD1, 5 bases. Germline-derived CDR1 and CDR2 are SGHNT and YYREEE (reference sequence). V was pared by 5 bases and J by 0 bases, with 18 bases between. There are 16 residues in the CDR3. CDR3 in amino acids: CASSYGPGRYSYEQYF. The CDR3 bases are TGTGCCAGCAGTTACGGCCCAGGGCGATACTCCTACGAGCAGTACTTC. Complete variable domain (other parts from reference TRBV5-4 and TRBJ2-7): ETGVTQSPTHLIKTRGQQVTLRCSSQSGHNTVSWYQQALGQGPQFIFQYYREEENGRGNFPPRFSGLQFPNYSSELNVNALELDDSALYLCASSYGPGRYSYEQYFGPGTRLTVT.

The chain recombines TRBV4-3 with TRBJ2-5, with 8 bases matching TRBD2. V was clipped by 5 bases and J by 4 bases; unmatched bases: 15. This CDR3 has 17 residues. Germline CDR1 reads LGHNA; CDR2 reads YSLEER. The CDR3, as DNA: TGCGCCAGCAGCGACCAATTCGGGGGGGCCCCACCAGAGACCCAGTACTTC. Protein product: CASSDQFGGAPPETQYF.

This rearrangement joins TRBV28 to TRBJ2-7; TRBD2 agrees at 8 bases. The V and J ends lost 3 bases and 0 bases, in that order; junction bases with no gene match: 4. There are 15 residues in the CDR3. Germline values: CDR1 MDHEN, CDR2 SYDVKM. CDR3 nucleotides: TGTGCCAGCAGTTTGGGCGGGAGGCTCTCCTACGAGCAGTACTTC. This translates into CASSLGGRLSYEQYF.

The rearrangement links TRBV15 to TRBJ2-3; 8 nucleotides align to TRBD2. The CDR3 contains 17 residues. V dropped 0 bases and J dropped 4; count of bases not matched to a gene: 9. Germline V lookup: CDR1 LNHNV, CDR2 YYDKDF (reference sequence). CDR3 nucleotides: TGTGCCACCAGCAGAGATTCTCGGGAGGGTCGCGCAGATACGCAGTATTTT. It specifies CATSRDSREGRADTQYF.

This chain connects TRBV2 to TRBJ1-5; the D is unclear. Trimming removed 7 bases from V and 3 bases from J, with 16 bases in between. CDR1 is SNHLY, CDR2 FYNNEI, per germline. This CDR3 is 15 amino acids long. The CDR3 spells CASNGRAQDNQPQHF. The CDR3 nucleotides are TGTGCCAGCAACGGTCGAGCCCAAGACAATCAGCCCCAGCATTTT.

The rearrangement joins TRBV6-1 to TRBJ1-2; D call uncertain. Germline CDR1 and CDR2: MNHNS and SASEGT. Trimming left V 7 bases short and J 5 bases short, with 20 bases between. The CDR3 sequence is 15 residues long. The DNA of the CDR3 is TGTGCCAGCACCGAAAGTGGGATACGCACTTATGGCTACACCTTC. Its protein product is CASTESGIRTYGYTF.

This clone was found once. The chain joins TRBV7-9 to TRBJ2-1; 13 nucleotides align to TRBD2. The CDR3 runs 18 residues. From germline, CDR1 is SEHNR and CDR2 FQNEAQ (reference sequence). The junction had 8 bases not matched to a gene; V was cut back by 5 bases and J by 1 base. DNA for the CDR3: TGTGCCAGCAGCGAAATCAGACTAGCGGGAGGATCCTACAATGAGCAGTTCTTC. Translating gives CASSEIRLAGGSYNEQFF.

The chain employs TRBV7-8 and TRBJ2-3; a possible D gene is TRBD1 (5 bases). Trimming left V 5 bases short and J 1 base short, with 19 bases between. CDR3 length: 17 amino acids. Germline V CDR1 and CDR2: SGHVS, FQNEAQ. CDR3 nucleotides: TGTGCCAGCAGCGCCAGACCGCAGGGTAAGGGCACAGATACGCAGTATTTT. This codes for CASSARPQGKGTDTQYF.

The chain employs TRBV11-2 and TRBJ2-1, with D maybe TRBD2 (5 bases). The germline CDR1 and CDR2 sequences are SGHAT and FQNNGV. V was clipped by 2 bases and J by 8 bases, with 22 bases between them. The CDR3 has 17 residues. The CDR3 loop is CASSLLGFIAERDEQFF. CDR3 coding DNA: TGTGCCAGCAGCTTACTGGGGTTTATCGCGGAGAGGGATGAGCAGTTCTTC.

The count of this clone is one. The chain has TRBV5-1 and TRBJ2-5; possible D gene TRBD1, 6 bases. The V gene lost 4 bases and the J gene lost 6 bases, with 19 bases spanning the gap. Germline loops: CDR1 SGHRS, CDR2 YFSETQ. CDR3 length: 15 residues. The CDR3 spells CASSPRGPRKKTQYF. DNA of the CDR3: TGCGCCAGCAGCCCCAGGGGTCCCCGCAAGAAGACCCAGTACTTC.

V gene TRBV7-9 combines with J gene TRBJ1-1; perhaps TRBD1 as D (6 bases). Trimming removed 0 bases from V and 11 bases from J, with 19 bases in between. The CDR3 length is 15 residues. Germline values: CDR1 SEHNR, CDR2 FQNEAQ (reference sequence). CDR3 in amino acids: CASSLASRGVFSAFF. The CDR3, as DNA: TGTGCCAGCAGCTTAGCTTCCAGGGGCGTTTTTTCGGCTTTCTTT.

This chain joins TRBV7-9 and TRBJ2-5, with 12 positions matching TRBD2. CDR3 length: 15 residues. Unmatched junction bases numbered 2, after V lost 1 base and J lost 5 bases. Per germline, CDR1 SEHNR and CDR2 FQNEAQ (reference sequence). DNA of the CDR3: TGTGCCAGCAGCTTAGGGACTAGCGGGACGGAGACCCAGTACTTC. The encoded protein is CASSLGTSGTETQYF.

The rearrangement uses TRBV25-1 and TRBJ2-6, with TRBD2 matching 10 bases. Trimming took 0 bases from V and 4 from J; bases not matched to a gene: 6. Germline CDR1 MGHDK, CDR2 SYGVNS. This CDR3 comprises 18 residues. CDR3 nucleotide sequence: TGTGCCAGCAGTGAATATAGAGGACTAGCGGACGGGGCCAACGTCCTGACTTTC. It is translated as CASSEYRGLADGANVLTF. Full variable domain (missing parts from reference TRBV25-1 and TRBJ2-6): EADIYQTPRYLVIGTGKKITLECSQTMGHDKMYWYQQDPGMELHLIHYSYGVNSTEKGDLSSESTVSRIRTEHFPLTLESARPSHTSQYLCASSEYRGLADGANVLTFGAGSRLTVL.